Each of the 24 T cell receptor beta chains below was sequenced from the same sample in a study of beta chain features in type 1 diabetes. Sequencing targeted expressed TCRB transcripts, as all isolated RNA had been reverse transcribed. The method was immunoSEQ multiplex PCR; TCRdb's version includes in-frame clones alone and lacks a portion of them. This table has 900,000 or so clones, roughly 16% appearing once. Sequenced input: naive CD4+ T cells from blood. The receptors shown here come from a woman aged 18-29 years in good health.

The gene calls are TRBV2 and TRBJ1-2, with D perhaps TRBD1 (5 bases). CDR1 and CDR2 from the germline V gene are SNHLY and FYNNEI. The germline V and J ends were trimmed by 4 bases and 2 bases, with 8 bases remaining between them. The CDR3 is 13 amino acids. The CDR3 DNA is TGTGCCAGCAGTGTAGAGGGGAACTATGGCTACACCTTC. This gives the protein CASSVEGNYGYTF.

The chain combines TRBV19 with TRBJ1-1, with unresolved D. The germline gives CDR1 LNHDA, CDR2 SQIVND (reference sequence). V was shortened by 8 bases and J by 3 bases, with 7 bases between the two germline ends. The CDR3 consists of 11 residues. The CDR3 DNA sequence: TGTGCCAGTCAACGCCACACTGAAGCTTTCTTT. Its protein product is CASQRHTEAFF.

This clone occurred a few times. The rearrangement uses TRBV2 and TRBJ1-5, with D possibly matching TRBD1 (5 bases). Germline CDR1 is SNHLY and CDR2 is FYNNEI. The CDR3 is 13 residues long. The V end was cut by 7 bases, the J end by 4 bases, with 11 bases between. In nucleotides, the CDR3 is TGTGCCAGCACAGGGTTGGGTAATCAGCCCCAGCATTTT. Its protein is CASTGLGNQPQHF.

The rearrangement uses TRBV9 and TRBJ2-5; 7 nucleotides align to TRBD1. Germline loops: CDR1 SGDLS, CDR2 YYNGEE. Trimming at V came to 3 bases and at J to 4 bases, leaving 15 bases not matched to a gene. The CDR3 has 17 amino acids. This chain's CDR3 is CASSARPGGARAETQYF. The CDR3 nucleotides read TGTGCCAGCAGCGCCCGCCCAGGGGGAGCCCGGGCAGAGACCCAGTACTTC. The variable domain in full, with the rest retrieved from reference TRBV9 and TRBJ2-5, is DSGVTQTPKHLITATGQRVTLRCSPRSGDLSVYWYQQSLDQGLQFLIQYYNGEERAKGNILERFSAQQFPDLHSELNLSSLELGDSALYFCASSARPGGARAETQYFGPGTRLLVL.

This clone was seen a handful of times. This chain joins TRBV19 and TRBJ2-5; D remains unclear. This CDR3 contains 13 residues. With 4 bases removed from V and 5 bases from J, the gap between germline ends came to 11 bases. The germline gives CDR1 LNHDA, CDR2 SQIVND (reference sequence). The DNA for the CDR3 is TGTGCCAGTAGTACCCGGACCCGGGAGACCCAGTACTTC. It encodes CASSTRTRETQYF.

The V and J genes are TRBV6-6 and TRBJ1-1; D possibly corresponds to TRBD1 (5 bases). The germline gives CDR1 MNHNY, CDR2 SVGAGI (reference sequence). V was shortened by 2 bases and J by 10 bases, with 11 bases between the two germline ends. CDR3 length equals 12 residues. CDR3 in DNA: TGTGCCAGCAGTTACAGCCAGGGTTTAGCTTTCTTT. Protein sequence: CASSYSQGLAFF.

This clone came up a few times. This rearrangement joins TRBV18 to TRBJ2-7; 7 nucleotides align to TRBD1. The CDR3 consists of 12 residues. Trimming took 5 bases from V and 6 from J; bases not matched to a gene: 4. Germline V gene data show CDR1 as KGHSH and CDR2 as LQKENI. The CDR3, as DNA: TGTGCCAGCTCAGTCGACAGGGCCGAGCAGTACTTC. Encoded protein: CASSVDRAEQYF.

This clone has only a few counts. This sequence joins TRBV10-1 and TRBJ1-4; the match to TRBD1 covers 7 bases. Losses at the gene ends were 7 bases for V and 3 bases for J; bases not matched to a gene: 8. The CDR3 runs to 15 residues. In germline, CDR1 is WNHNN, CDR2 SYGVQD (reference sequence). CDR3 amino acids: CASTGGVSANEKLFF. CDR3 DNA: TGCGCCAGCACAGGGGGGGTGTCGGCTAATGAAAAACTGTTTTTT.

V and J are TRBV5-1 and TRBJ1-1, with TRBD1 matching over 7 bases. CDR3 length: 16 residues. The germline CDR1 and CDR2 sequences are SGHRS and YFSETQ. J was trimmed by 0 bases and V by 4 bases; bases with no gene match: 9. Written as DNA, the CDR3 is TGCGCCAGCAGCCGGGACAGCCTAATCATGAACACTGAAGCTTTCTTT. Translating gives CASSRDSLIMNTEAFF.

This chain joins TRBV19 and TRBJ2-7; D may correspond to TRBD1 or TRBD2 (5 bases each). Trimming pared 3 bases from V and 5 bases from J, leaving 17 bases between. From germline, CDR1 is LNHDA and CDR2 SQIVND (reference sequence). The CDR3 has 15 residues. CDR3 sequence: CASSMGTTLGDEQYF. The CDR3 DNA reads as TGTGCCAGTAGTATGGGGACCACTCTGGGGGACGAGCAGTACTTC.

V is TRBV15 and J is TRBJ1-1; D unclear. Trimming cost V 1 base and J 6 bases, with 12 bases left between them. CDR1 is LNHNV and CDR2 is YYDKDF in the germline V gene (reference sequence). The CDR3 length is 14 residues. The CDR3 nucleotides read TGTGCCACCAGCAGAGCCCGGGAGGATGCTGAAGCTTTCTTT. Protein sequence: CATSRAREDAEAFF.

The chain links TRBV5-4 to TRBJ1-2, with TRBD1 matching 10 bases. With 4 bases clipped from V and 8 bases from J, the junction kept 11 bases outside the gene matches. This CDR3 contains 15 residues. Germline CDR1 is SGHNT and CDR2 is YYREEE (reference sequence). For the CDR3, the DNA is TGTGCCAGCAGCACCACGGGACAGGGGAGGTCCGGCTACACCTTC. Its protein product is CASSTTGQGRSGYTF. Full variable domain (missing parts from reference TRBV5-4 and TRBJ1-2): ETGVTQSPTHLIKTRGQQVTLRCSSQSGHNTVSWYQQALGQGPQFIFQYYREEENGRGNFPPRFSGLQFPNYSSELNVNALELDDSALYLCASSTTGQGRSGYTFGSGTRLTVV.

This clone has more than one count but fewer than ten. The genes are TRBV6-6 and TRBJ2-1, with 9 bases identical to TRBD2. After removal of 7 bases from V and 11 bases from J, the junction contained 18 bases not matched to a gene. The CDR3 is 16 amino acids. Germline CDR1 MNHNY, CDR2 SVGAGI (reference sequence). This CDR3 reads CASTPKMASGVDKQFF. CDR3 bases: TGTGCCAGCACACCAAAAATGGCTAGCGGGGTGGATAAGCAGTTCTTC.

This clone has a handful of counts. V is TRBV15 and J is TRBJ2-7, with D perhaps assigned TRBD1 or TRBD2 (5 bases each). The length of the CDR3 is 14 residues. From germline, CDR1 is LNHNV and CDR2 YYDKDF (reference sequence). Trimming removed 0 bases at V and 6 bases at J, with 12 bases between. The CDR3 loop reads CATSRDRGWSEQYF. The CDR3 coding sequence is TGTGCCACCAGCAGAGACCGGGGCTGGAGCGAGCAGTACTTC.

This clone was counted a few times. The chain carries TRBV4-3 and TRBJ2-3; possibly TRBD2 for D (7 bases). The CDR3 is 13 residues long. The V and J ends lost 0 bases and 10 bases respectively, with 11 bases between them. Germline CDR1 reads LGHNA; CDR2 reads YSLEER. DNA for the CDR3: TGCGCCAGCAGCCAAGAGGGGGGGGCTCCGCAGTATTTT. This sequence encodes CASSQEGGAPQYF.

This chain joins TRBV5-4 and TRBJ2-1; 8 positions agree with TRBD2. The J segment lost 5 bases and the V segment lost 4 bases, leaving 5 bases of the junction unmatched. The CDR3 covers 14 residues. Germline CDR1 reads SGHNT; CDR2 reads YYREEE (reference sequence). In DNA form, the CDR3 reads TGTGCCAGCAGCCGGACTAGCAGGCACAATGAGCAGTTCTTC. Translated: CASSRTSRHNEQFF. Full variable domain (missing parts from reference TRBV5-4 and TRBJ2-1): ETGVTQSPTHLIKTRGQQVTLRCSSQSGHNTVSWYQQALGQGPQFIFQYYREEENGRGNFPPRFSGLQFPNYSSELNVNALELDDSALYLCASSRTSRHNEQFFGPGTRLTVL.

The chain carries TRBV2 and TRBJ1-3; D gene uncertain. V shed 6 bases and J shed 4 bases, with 16 bases lying between them. The CDR3 runs to 15 residues. Per germline, CDR1 SNHLY and CDR2 FYNNEI. CDR3 DNA: TGTGCCAGCAGGGCTGGCCCCCCAGGCGGAAACACCATATATTTT. Translated: CASRAGPPGGNTIYF.

The chain uses TRBV9 and TRBJ1-2; 7 nucleotides agree with TRBD1. From germline, CDR1 is SGDLS and CDR2 YYNGEE. This CDR3 is 13 amino acids long. The V gene end was trimmed by 0 bases and the J gene end by 7 bases; junction bases not matched to a gene: 3. CDR3 amino acids: CASSVGGQFGYTF. The CDR3 bases are TGTGCCAGCAGCGTAGGGGGACAGTTTGGCTACACCTTC.

This chain joins TRBV6-5 and TRBJ2-1; TRBD2 agrees at 10 bases. The CDR3 has 14 residues. Germline CDR1 and CDR2: MNHEY and SVGAGI. J was trimmed by 6 bases and V by 4 bases; bases with no gene match: 3. CDR3 residues: CASSSVAGGNEQFF. The CDR3 coding sequence is TGTGCCAGCAGTTCCGTAGCGGGAGGCAATGAGCAGTTCTTC.

V gene TRBV11-1 combines with J gene TRBJ2-1, with TRBD2 matching over 7 bases. Germline V lookup: CDR1 SGHAT, CDR2 FQDESV (reference sequence). The J segment lost 6 bases and the V segment lost 2 bases, leaving 10 bases of the junction unmatched. This CDR3 contains 16 residues. CDR3 in DNA: TGTGCCAGCAGCTTACCCACCGGGACTACCCGCAATGAGCAGTTCTTC. Translating gives CASSLPTGTTRNEQFF. Based on the CDR3 plus reference TRBV11-1 and TRBJ2-1, the full variable domain is EAEVAQSPRYKITEKSQAVAFWCDPISGHATLYWYRQILGQGPELLVQFQDESVVDDSQLPKDRFSAERLKGVDSTLKIQPAELGDSAMYLCASSLPTGTTRNEQFFGPGTRLTVL.

The chain carries TRBV2 and TRBJ2-3, with 7 bases matching TRBD1. The CDR3 has 15 residues. The germline V gene has CDR1 SNHLY and CDR2 FYNNEI. DNA for the CDR3: TGTGCAGGGACAGACACTGCGATAAGCACAGATACGCAGTATTTT. Protein product: CAGTDTAISTDTQYF.

This clone was detected a few times. The V gene is TRBV4-2, the J gene TRBJ2-1; D may be TRBD2 (5 bases). The germline V and J ends were trimmed by 2 bases and 4 bases, with 30 bases remaining between them. The V gene's germline CDR1 is LGHNA and CDR2 YNFKEQ. The CDR3 totals 21 residues. The CDR3 is CASSQQSPRGLVGGTYNEQFF. As DNA, the CDR3 is TGTGCCAGCAGCCAACAGTCCCCCCGGGGTTTAGTAGGTGGTACTTACAATGAGCAGTTCTTC.

The CDR3 loop is CASRTGTVKETQYF. CDR3 bases: TGTGCCAGCAGAACCGGGACAGTTAAAGAGACCCAGTACTTC. This chain links TRBV6-6 with TRBJ2-5, with 7 bases fitting TRBD1. Trimming cost V 6 bases and J 3 bases; bases outside gene matches: 7. Germline loops: CDR1 MNHNY, CDR2 SVGAGI (reference sequence). The CDR3 runs to 14 residues.

The genes are TRBV11-2 and TRBJ2-5, with D perhaps matching TRBD2 (6 bases). Between the trimmed V and J ends, which lost 6 bases and 2 bases, there was a span of 13 bases. This CDR3 spans 14 amino acids. Germline values: CDR1 SGHAT, CDR2 FQNNGV. CDR3 nucleotides: TGTGCCAGCAGTCATAGCGGAATACAAGAGACCCAGTACTTC. This sequence encodes CASSHSGIQETQYF.